This is a list of T cell receptor beta chains from one sample in a study of cytomegalovirus exposure and HLA in healthy donors. Assay: immunoSEQ multiplex PCR; the TCRdb copy retains only in-frame clones and omits some. The data contain 200,000 or so clones, roughly 84% of them seen just once; the ten biggest clones take up 1.5% to 2.5%. Input material: PBMCs. All receptors come from a woman aged 18-29 years in good health and CMV-seropositive. Both conserved end residues are part of each CDR3. D genes are given only for firm matches. Size is omitted from some rows. Given values are once, few, many or a class for expanded clones.

CDR3aa,CDR3nt,abundance,d_gene,j_gene,v_gene
CASSSVTTTNEKLFF,TGTGCCAGCAGTTCAGTTACTACAACTAATGAAAAACTGTTTTTT,-,-,TRBJ1-4,TRBV28
CASSIVQFTEAFF,TGTGCCAGTAGTATCGTGCAGTTCACTGAAGCTTTCTTT,-,-,TRBJ1-1,TRBV19
CASSIQRDETDTQYF,TGTGCCAGTAGTATTCAGCGGGACGAGACAGATACGCAGTATTTT,few,TRBD2,TRBJ2-3,TRBV19
CASQTGTSGLSTDTQYF,TGTGCCAGCCAAACCGGGACTAGCGGGCTAAGCACAGATACGCAGTATTTT,once,TRBD2,TRBJ2-3,TRBV2
CASSFAGLAGGSGETQYF,TGTGCCAGCAGTTTCGCCGGACTAGCGGGAGGATCTGGAGAGACCCAGTACTTC,-,TRBD2,TRBJ2-5,TRBV27
CASSSRPEASTDTQYF,TGCGCCAGCAGCTCAAGACCGGAGGCCAGCACAGATACGCAGTATTTT,once,-,TRBJ2-3,TRBV4-1
CATSSPQGIANEKLFF,TGTGCCACCAGCTCCCCACAGGGGATAGCTAATGAAAAACTGTTTTTT,-,TRBD1,TRBJ1-4,TRBV15
CASSPTQGAGSGELFF,TGCGCCAGCAGCCCGACACAGGGGGCCGGAAGCGGGGAGCTGTTTTTT,-,TRBD1,TRBJ2-2,TRBV5-1
CASRKVAGTDTQYF,TGTGCCAGCAGAAAGGTAGCGGGGACAGATACGCAGTATTTT,-,TRBD2,TRBJ2-3,TRBV2
CSAGQGMNTEAFF,TGCAGCGCGGGACAGGGCATGAACACTGAAGCTTTCTTT,-,TRBD1,TRBJ1-1,TRBV29-1
CASSPQAAGNTGELFF,TGTGCCAGCAGCCCTCAAGCGGCAGGGAACACCGGGGAGCTGTTTTTT,-,-,TRBJ2-2,TRBV7-3
CASSLRYRLWNEQFF,TGTGCCAGCAGTTTACGGTACAGGTTATGGAATGAGCAGTTCTTC,-,-,TRBJ2-1,TRBV28
CASRADGNYYYTF,TGTGCCAGCAGAGCGGACGGTAACTATTACTACACCTTC,once,-,TRBJ1-2,TRBV2
CASSFSGTGAGYGYTF,TGTGCCAGCAGCTTCTCCGGGACGGGAGCAGGGTATGGCTACACCTTC,-,-,TRBJ1-2,TRBV7-8
CATSRDNLSQFF,TGTGCCACCAGCAGAGATAATCTCTCCCAGTTCTTC,-,-,TRBJ2-1,TRBV15
CASSLAGGEQYF,TGTGCCAGCAGTTTAGCGGGAGGCGAGCAGTACTTC,-,TRBD2,TRBJ2-7,TRBV28
CASRGTGEDYGYTF,TGTGCCAGCAGAGGGACAGGGGAGGACTATGGCTACACCTTC,-,TRBD1,TRBJ1-2,TRBV7-9